This TCR beta chain emerged from a study of T cell repertoires in cytomegalovirus infection. Study-level findings and limits: People with CMV and the relevant HLA were identified by cumulative public TCR beta family frequency.

This clonotype was seen many times. The antigen is unknown. The CDR3 spans 15 residues. Germline-derived CDR1 and CDR2 are SNHLY and FYNNEI. J was trimmed by 3 bases and V by 5 bases; bases with no gene match: 10. One entry per CDR3 protein, called by TCRdb with MiXCR from the reads. The table lists tens of thousands of distinct CDR3 sequences, more than 3.5% of them singletons. The chain is built from TRBV2 and TRBJ2-7; TRBD1 matches 7 bases. What was sequenced was PBMCs. This sequence was found in a human donor in good health (CMV status not recorded). Some clones in this sample may be carry-over from other donors' samples. Written as DNA, the CDR3 is TGTGCCAGCAGTTATGTACCGGGACAGTACTACGAGCAGTACTTC. It encodes CASSYVPGQYYEQYF. The whole variable domain, filled in from reference TRBV2 and TRBJ2-7, reads EPEVTQTPSHQVTQMGQEVILRCVPISNHLYFYWYRQILGQKVEFLVSFYNNEISEKSEIFDDQFSVERPDGSNFTLKIRSTKLEDSAMYFCASSYVPGQYYEQYFGPGTRLTVT.